The 27 T cell receptor beta chains in this list originate from one sample, sequenced in a study of CD8+CD57+ T cells in acquired aplastic anemia. TCR beta VDJ combinations and CDR3 sequences were profiled from genomic DNA. TCRdb passed the reads through MiXCR, listing each CDR3 protein once. This sample has about 160,000 distinct CDR3 sequences, with more than 40% found just once. Sequencing was done on patients that had shown CD8+CD57+ cell expansion by flow cytometry. The sequencing sample was made of sorted CD4+, CD8+, or CD8+CD57+ T cells (not recorded which) from PBMCs. The receptor source for this set is a human donor with aplastic anemia.

This clonotype has a count of ten or more. In DNA form, the CDR3 reads TGCGCCAGCAGTGAGTCGTCCCGCCTTCTAGACACCATATATTTT. Residues: CASSESSRLLDTIYF. The rearrangement joins TRBV10-1 to TRBJ1-3, with unresolved D. Trimming pared 0 bases from V and 8 bases from J, leaving 14 bases between. Germline V gene data show CDR1 as WNHNN and CDR2 as SYGVQD (reference sequence). The CDR3 consists of 15 residues.

The rearrangement links TRBV27 to TRBJ2-7; a possible D gene is TRBD2 (6 bases). CDR3 length equals 15 residues. V gave up 0 bases and J gave up 1 base, with 10 bases separating them. Germline CDR1 and CDR2: MNHEY and SMNVEV (reference sequence). The CDR3 DNA sequence: TGTGCCAGCAGTTTATCGATGGGGGGTTCCTACGAGCAGTACTTC. It translates to CASSLSMGGSYEQYF.

The J gene is TRBJ2-3, the V gene TRBV7-2; unclear D gene. Trimming stripped 5 bases from V and 6 bases from J, with 12 bases between. CDR3 length: 13 amino acids. Germline V CDR1 and CDR2: SGHTA, FQGNSA. The CDR3 nucleotides are TGTGCCAGCAGCCCAACGCCTGTGGATACGCAGTATTTT. It specifies CASSPTPVDTQYF.

The rearrangement links TRBV7-8 to TRBJ2-5; D not certain. Germline values: CDR1 SGHVS, CDR2 FQNEAQ. The CDR3 has 18 amino acids. V gave up 4 bases and J gave up 4 bases, with 25 bases separating them. CDR3 bases: TGTGCCAGCAGCTCCCTTCTGAGGAGCAGTTTGATAGGAGAGACCCAGTACTTC. This translates into CASSSLLRSSLIGETQYF.

In its sample, this clonotype was seen many times. The J gene is TRBJ2-7, the V gene TRBV30; D perhaps matches TRBD2 (5 bases). V was shortened by 4 bases and J by 0 bases, with 7 bases between the two germline ends. Germline lookup yields CDR1 GTSNPN and CDR2 SVGIG (reference sequence). CDR3 length: 12 amino acids. Here the CDR3 DNA reads TGTGCCTGGAACCGGGACTCCTACGAGCAGTACTTC. Amino acid sequence: CAWNRDSYEQYF.

At least ten counts were recorded for this clonotype. V and J are TRBV15 and TRBJ2-1; D not resolved. Trimming took off 0 bases at V and 8 bases at J, with 8 bases between the two ends. CDR3 length equals 13 residues. Germline lookup yields CDR1 LNHNV and CDR2 YYDKDF (reference sequence). The CDR3 here is CATSRDLRDEQFF. In DNA form, the CDR3 reads TGTGCCACCAGCAGAGATCTTAGGGATGAGCAGTTCTTC.

This clonotype has just one count. Since no conserved phenylalanine or tryptophan closes the CDR3, a read error is the likely cause. The chain joins TRBV7-9 to TRBJ2-7, with D possibly being TRBD2 (6 bases). The V end lost 3 bases, the J end lost 5 bases, and 11 bases lay between the germline ends. The CDR3 consists of 13 residues. The V gene's germline CDR1 is SEHNR and CDR2 FQNEAQ (reference sequence). The CDR3 here is CASSFGSPNEQYS. The DNA for the CDR3 is TGTGCCAGCAGCTTCGGGAGTCCCAACGAGCAGTACTCC.

This clonotype was seen repeatedly, ten times or more. This chain links TRBV5-1 with TRBJ2-3, with D possibly matching TRBD1 (6 bases). This CDR3 spans 18 amino acids. The V end lost 3 bases, the J end lost 4 bases, and 24 bases lay between the germline ends. Germline loops: CDR1 SGHRS, CDR2 YFSETQ. The CDR3 nucleotides are TGCGCCAGCAGCTCGAGAACCGCTGACAGGAGACGCCCAGATACGCAGTATTTT. This sequence encodes CASSSRTADRRRPDTQYF.

Many counts were recorded for this clonotype. J is TRBJ2-7 and V is TRBV5-1, with D uncertain. The CDR3 length is 15 residues. Trimming stripped 0 bases from V and 2 bases from J, with 12 bases between. Germline-derived CDR1 and CDR2 are SGHRS and YFSETQ. In nucleotides, the CDR3 is TGCGCCAGCAGCTTGGGTCCCACAAGTACCTACGAGCAGTACTTC. This sequence encodes CASSLGPTSTYEQYF.

As for this clonotype: This may arise from a read error, as a much more abundant clone is one base away. This chain connects TRBV6-5 to TRBJ2-7; 9 bases align to TRBD1. Germline V gene data show CDR1 as MNHEY and CDR2 as SVGAGI. The CDR3 is 15 residues long. Unmatched junction bases numbered 4, after V lost 2 bases and J lost 2 bases. CDR3 region: CASSYRTGEAYEQYF. In DNA form, the CDR3 reads TGTGCCAGCAGTTACAGGACAGGGGAAGCCTACGAGCAGTACTTC.

The chain has TRBV7-8 and TRBJ1-2; 9 bases align to TRBD1. CDR3 length equals 14 residues. The germline CDR1 and CDR2 sequences are SGHVS and FQNEAQ. The V and J ends lost 7 bases and 5 bases, in that order; junction bases with no gene match: 8. CDR3 nucleotides: TGTGCCAGCAACCCATTGGGGACAGGGTATGGCTACACCTTC. This codes for CASNPLGTGYGYTF.

This clonotype was found many times. The CDR3 loop is CASSISVGQGGNQPQHF. The CDR3 bases are TGTGCCAGTAGTATAAGCGTCGGGCAGGGAGGCAATCAGCCCCAGCATTTT. V is TRBV19 and J is TRBJ1-5, with a tentative D call TRBD1 (5 bases). Between the trimmed V and J ends, which lost 2 bases and 2 bases, there was a span of 16 bases. Germline assignment: CDR1 LNHDA and CDR2 SQIVND (reference sequence). There are 17 residues in the CDR3.

This clonotype was picked up one time. This sequence joins TRBV29-1 and TRBJ1-2; D may be TRBD1 (5 bases). CDR3 length: 14 residues. Trimming removed 6 bases from V and 0 bases from J, with 14 bases in between. The germline V gene encodes CDR1 SQVTM and CDR2 ANQGSEA. CDR3 DNA sequence: TGCAGCGTGGGGGTTGGGGCCTCTAACTATGGCTACACCTTC. Translation: CSVGVGASNYGYTF.

This clonotype was seen ten or more times. The chain uses TRBV25-1 and TRBJ1-1, with D perhaps TRBD1 (6 bases). The V gene lost 3 bases and the J gene lost 6 bases, with 11 bases spanning the gap. CDR1 and CDR2 (germline): MGHDK, SYGVNS. CDR3 length: 13 amino acids. The CDR3 nucleotides are TGTGCCAGCAGTGATTCGGGGGGCTCTGAAGCTTTCTTT. It is translated as CASSDSGGSEAFF.

In regard to this clonotype: At one boundary the junction diverges from the germline segment, which might be a read error. This chain links TRBV10-3 with TRBJ2-3; 11 nucleotides line up with TRBD1. The germline V gene encodes CDR1 ENHRY and CDR2 SYGVKD. CDR3 length equals 16 residues. The CDR3 region is CAISERGTGGADTQCF. The CDR3 region has the DNA TGTGCCATCAGTGAGCGGGGGACAGGGGGGGCAGACACGCAGTGTTTT.

CDR3 in amino acids: CATSLRTGGWVNEQFF. DNA for the CDR3: TGTGCCACCAGCTTACGGACAGGGGGCTGGGTCAATGAGCAGTTCTTC. J is TRBJ2-1 and V is TRBV15, with 11 bases lining up with TRBD1. Looked up from germline, CDR1 is LNHNV and CDR2 is YYDKDF (reference sequence). The CDR3 totals 16 residues. J was trimmed by 6 bases and V by 5 bases; bases with no gene match: 9.

V usage is TRBV20-1 and J usage is TRBJ2-3; D is unresolved. This CDR3 comprises 15 residues. CDR1 and CDR2 from the germline V gene are DFQATT and SNEGSKA (reference sequence). Trimming left V 4 bases short and J 6 bases short, with 20 bases between. The CDR3 spells CSATSTSIASDTQYF. The CDR3 DNA is TGCAGTGCTACCTCTACGAGTATCGCTTCGGATACGCAGTATTTT.

V gene TRBV24-1 combines with J gene TRBJ2-2; the D is unclear. Trimming removed 5 bases at V and 1 base at J, with 4 bases between. CDR1 is KGHDR and CDR2 is SFDVKD in the germline V gene. CDR3 size: 13 residues. This CDR3 is CATSVMNTGELFF. The CDR3 DNA is TGTGCCACCAGTGTTATGAACACCGGGGAGCTGTTTTTT.

V usage is TRBV11-2 and J usage is TRBJ1-6; 8 bases fit TRBD1. The CDR3 is 18 residues long. J gave up 0 bases and V 1 base, and 5 bases lay outside the gene matches. CDR1 is SGHAT, CDR2 FQNNGV, per germline. CDR3 nucleotides: TGTGCCAGCAGCTTAGGCAACAGGGGGAGCTCCTATAATTCACCCCTCCACTTT. Protein: CASSLGNRGSSYNSPLHF.

This clonotype was seen repeatedly, ten times or more. The rearrangement links TRBV6-5 to TRBJ1-2; tentatively, D is TRBD1 (6 bases). With 4 bases removed from V and 3 bases from J, the gap between germline ends came to 12 bases. Germline V lookup: CDR1 MNHEY, CDR2 SVGAGI. The CDR3 runs to 14 residues. CDR3 amino acids: CASSFGQRHYGYTF. For the CDR3, the DNA is TGTGCCAGCAGTTTCGGACAGCGCCACTATGGCTACACCTTC.

This clonotype was seen at least ten times. The chain recombines TRBV19 with TRBJ1-1, with a weak D call TRBD1 (5 bases). Per germline, CDR1 LNHDA and CDR2 SQIVND (reference sequence). This CDR3 contains 14 residues. Trimming left V 1 base short and J 7 bases short, with 13 bases between. The CDR3 coding sequence is TGTGCCAGTAGTATAGGGGAGGGGAGGAGTGAAGCTTTCTTT. Its protein product is CASSIGEGRSEAFF.

The genes are TRBV7-9 and TRBJ2-7; the match to TRBD1 covers 9 bases. Germline V gives CDR1 SEHNR, CDR2 FQNEAQ (reference sequence). This CDR3 has 15 amino acids. J was trimmed by 2 bases and V by 3 bases; bases with no gene match: 5. Here the CDR3 DNA reads TGTGCCAGCAGCTTTGGGACAGGGCAAACCTACGAGCAGTACTTC. This codes for CASSFGTGQTYEQYF.

The rearrangement uses TRBV6-1 and TRBJ2-7, with 13 positions matching TRBD2. Germline V gives CDR1 MNHNS, CDR2 SASEGT. This CDR3 region has 15 residues. The J segment lost 7 bases and the V segment lost 5 bases, leaving 8 bases of the junction unmatched. The CDR3 DNA is TGTGCCAGCAGTTTTGGACTAGCGGGAGTGTTTGAGCAGTACTTC. Amino acid sequence: CASSFGLAGVFEQYF.

For the CDR3, the DNA is TGTGCCAGCAGCTCTCAGGGGAGCACTGAAGCTTTCTTT. This codes for CASSSQGSTEAFF. V and J are TRBV7-9 and TRBJ1-1, with D maybe TRBD1 (6 bases). This CDR3 contains 13 residues. With 4 bases removed from V and 4 bases from J, the gap between germline ends came to 10 bases. From germline, CDR1 is SEHNR and CDR2 FQNEAQ (reference sequence).

This clonotype has ten or more counts. The gene calls are TRBV6-1 and TRBJ2-7, with D possibly being TRBD2 (5 bases). The CDR3 contains 13 residues. Trimming took off 8 bases at V and 2 bases at J, with 13 bases between the two ends. The germline gives CDR1 MNHNS, CDR2 SASEGT. Here the CDR3 DNA reads TGTGCCAGCGAGGGCCAGGAGACCTACGAGCAGTACTTC. It yields the protein CASEGQETYEQYF.

The chain is built from TRBV25-1 and TRBJ1-2, with TRBD1 as a possible D gene (5 bases). Trimming took 2 bases from V and 7 from J, leaving 20 bases between them. CDR1 and CDR2 from the germline V gene are MGHDK and SYGVNS. This CDR3 is 16 amino acids long. CDR3 region: CASSETWDRTFFGYTF. CDR3 DNA sequence: TGTGCCAGCAGTGAAACCTGGGACCGAACGTTTTTTGGCTACACCTTC.

The CDR3 loop is CASSFGGEGGYTF. The CDR3, as DNA: TGTGCCAGCAGCTTTGGGGGTGAGGGTGGCTACACCTTC. V and J are TRBV7-2 and TRBJ1-2; TRBD1 might be the D (5 bases). Per germline, CDR1 SGHTA and CDR2 FQGNSA. The CDR3 is 13 residues long. The V and J ends lost 3 bases and 7 bases respectively, with 12 bases between them.